The T cell receptor (beta chain) described here comes from a study of graft-versus-host responses after intestinal transplantation. Study information: Transplantation in recipients was multivisceral, liver-intestinal, or isolated intestinal. Findings and caveats of the study: Peak circulating GvH clone levels tracked with early post-transplant HvG declines. The marrow of recipients harbored GvH clones, and ileum or blood showed some of them first. Graft-versus-host to host-versus-graft clonal ratios in allografts were high in patients with graft-donor T cell macrochimerism.

The CDR3 contains 15 residues. Germline trimming cut 3 bases from V and 0 bases from J; bases unmatched to any gene: 4. Germline V gives CDR1 SGHRS, CDR2 YFSETQ. Assay used: immunoSEQ multiplex PCR; TCRdb lists only in-frame clones, some missing. The repertoire holds around 29,000 clones, with approximately 90% as singletons. Details on this clone: Antigen specificity is unknown.

This chain links TRBV5-1 with TRBJ2-5; 8 bases agree with TRBD2. The receptor was isolated from a human patient who received an intestinal transplant, so some T cells may come from the graft donor. The source material was PBMCs, sampled 450 to 480 days after intestinal transplantation. The CDR3 here is CASSWTSRNQETQYF. The CDR3 DNA is TGCGCCAGCAGCTGGACTAGCAGGAACCAAGAGACCCAGTACTTC.